The 4 T cell receptor beta chains below were found in one sample sequenced in a study of cytomegalovirus exposure and HLA in healthy donors. PCR amplification relied on 60 Vbeta primers (plus 13 Jbeta primers). TCRdb's table, derived via immunoSEQ multiplex PCR, lists solely in-frame clones and lacks some. This sample's table reports 74,000 or so clones. Sequenced: PBMCs. The receptors originated from a woman between 55 and 75 years old in good health and CMV-seronegative.

V usage is TRBV5-4 and J usage is TRBJ2-7; TRBD1 is a possible D gene (5 bases). CDR1 and CDR2 (germline): SGHNT, YYREEE (reference sequence). V shed 0 bases and J shed 3 bases, with 10 bases lying between them. This CDR3 spans 14 amino acids. CDR3 residues: CASSLEGSLYEQYF. CDR3 coding DNA: TGTGCCAGCAGCTTGGAGGGGTCCCTCTACGAGCAGTACTTC.

J is TRBJ2-2 and V is TRBV10-3; 7 bases map to TRBD2. The V gene's germline CDR1 is ENHRY and CDR2 SYGVKD. The CDR3 runs to 16 residues. Germline trimming cut 0 bases from V and 4 bases from J; bases unmatched to any gene: 5. This CDR3 reads CAISESSAGVTGELFF. The CDR3 coding sequence is TGTGCCATCAGTGAGTCGAGTGCGGGAGTCACCGGGGAGCTGTTTTTT.

The chain uses TRBV27 and TRBJ1-3, with no clear D. The CDR3 has 14 residues. The V gene lost 4 bases and the J gene lost 4 bases, with 11 bases spanning the gap. Germline CDR1 reads MNHEY; CDR2 reads SMNVEV (reference sequence). The CDR3 here is CASSSEGGGNTIYF. Here the CDR3 DNA reads TGTGCCAGCAGTTCGGAGGGAGGCGGAAACACCATATATTTT.

The V call is TRBV11-2, the J call TRBJ2-1; D gene ambiguous. The germline gives CDR1 SGHAT, CDR2 FQNNGV. V was shortened by 7 bases and J by 7 bases, with 8 bases between the two germline ends. This CDR3 is 11 amino acids long. The CDR3: CASTAGNEQFF. The CDR3 DNA sequence: TGTGCCAGCACCGCAGGAAATGAGCAGTTCTTC.